This is a list of T cell receptor beta chains from one sample in a study of memory B cells and T cells in multiple sclerosis. What these receptors recognize is not known. Sequenced by immunoSEQ multiplex PCR; TCRdb stores in-frame clones only, minus some. The top ten clones hold around 1.1% of a sample with under 50,000 clones, approximately 80% of them seen once. Sequencing input: PBMCs from blood kept in culture. All receptors derive from a human donor with multiple sclerosis. The CDR3 runs from the conserved cysteine through the conserved F or W. A D gene is named only where the DNA matches it firmly. Part of the rows lack a size; the others show once, few, many or a class for expanded clones.

j_call,d_call,v_call,clone_size,cdr3_nt,cdr3_aa
TRBJ1-5,.,TRBV4-1,.,TGCGCCAGCAGCCACTTACACCCGAGGGGCAATCAGCCCCAGCATTTT,CASSHLHPRGNQPQHF
TRBJ1-3,.,TRBV7-6,.,TGTGCCAGCAGCTCCCCCCGGGGGATCTCTGGAAACACCATATATTTT,CASSSPRGISGNTIYF
TRBJ2-5,TRBD2,TRBV10-3,.,TGTGCCATCAGTGATTGGGGCGGGGGTACAGGAGAGACCCAGTACTTC,CAISDWGGGTGETQYF
TRBJ2-5,.,TRBV5-1,.,TGCGCCAGCAGTAACCCCAAAAACGACAGGAGCCAAGAGACCCAGTACTTC,CASSNPKNDRSQETQYF
TRBJ1-1,.,TRBV2,.,TGTGCCAGCAGTATGGAGGTCACTGAAGCTTTCTTT,CASSMEVTEAFF
TRBJ2-3,.,TRBV29-1,once,TGCAGCGTTGAAGAGGGGGGCACAGATACGCAGTATTTT,CSVEEGGTDTQYF
TRBJ2-1,TRBD1,TRBV5-1,.,TGCGCCAGCAGCGCCCTGGGACAGGGCGGCTACAATGAGCAGTTCTTC,CASSALGQGGYNEQFF
TRBJ1-5,.,TRBV19,.,TGTGCCACCCGGGGGCAGATAAATCAGCCCCAGCATTTT,CATRGQINQPQHF
TRBJ1-2,.,TRBV7-2,.,TGTGCCAGCAGCTTAGCGCTCTCGGACAAAGGCGGCTACACCTTC,CASSLALSDKGGYTF
TRBJ1-1,TRBD1,TRBV29-1,.,TGCAGCGTTCCGACAGGGGCGACTGAAGCTTTCTTT,CSVPTGATEAFF
TRBJ2-1,TRBD2,TRBV10-3,.,TGTGCCACCCAAAGGGCGGGGGGGCTTGGTGAGCAGTTCTTC,CATQRAGGLGEQFF
TRBJ1-5,.,TRBV30,.,TGTGCCTGGTCCATTAGCAATCAGCCCCAGCATTTT,CAWSISNQPQHF
TRBJ2-5,.,TRBV2,.,TGTGCCAGCAGTGATGACAGATACCAAGAGACCCAGTACTTC,CASSDDRYQETQYF
TRBJ1-2,.,TRBV19,.,TGTGCCAGTAATGCTCCGGGACGGTTAGATGGCTACACCTTC,CASNAPGRLDGYTF
TRBJ2-7,TRBD1,TRBV11-2,.,TGTGCCAGCAGCTTGGCAGGTACAGGGGGCGCGGAAAACGAGCAGTACTTC,CASSLAGTGGAENEQYF
TRBJ1-2,.,TRBV20-1,.,TGCAGTGCTAGTGGGGCAGCCCTCCAGACCTTC,CSASGAALQTF
TRBJ1-1,TRBD1,TRBV29-1,.,TGCAGCGTTGAAAGGACAGGGAACACTGAAGCTTTCTTT,CSVERTGNTEAFF
TRBJ1-2,TRBD1,TRBV2,.,TGTGCCAGCAGGCCACTTCGGGACAGGGATATGTTCGGTTATGGCTACACCTTC,CASRPLRDRDMFGYGYTF
TRBJ1-5,.,TRBV6-4,.,TGTGCCAGCAGTGAGTTTCACAATCAGCCCCAGCATTTT,CASSEFHNQPQHF
TRBJ1-2,TRBD1,TRBV5-1,.,TGCGCCAGCAGCCCATCGACAGGGGTTGATAGCTACACCTTC,CASSPSTGVDSYTF
TRBJ2-5,.,TRBV7-8,few,TGTGCCAGCAGCTTACCGGCCGGTGGTCGAGGGAACCAGTACTTC,CASSLPAGGRGNQYF
TRBJ2-3,.,TRBV4-3,.,TGCGCCAGCAGCCCCGACGGTAGGGGGATGACAGATACGCAGTATTTT,CASSPDGRGMTDTQYF
TRBJ1-3,.,TRBV6-1,.,TGTGCCAGCAGTGCCTTACAGGGTTTCTCTGGAAACACCATATATTTT,CASSALQGFSGNTIYF
TRBJ2-2,.,TRBV9,.,TGTGCCAGCAGCGTAGATCTGGTAGGAACCGGGGAGCTGTTTTTT,CASSVDLVGTGELFF
TRBJ2-7,.,TRBV5-6,.,TGTGCCAGCAGCTTGGATGCGAGCTACGAGCAGTACTTC,CASSLDASYEQYF
TRBJ2-7,.,TRBV5-4,.,TGTGCCAGCAGCCTCTCCGTGACGACGAATTACGAGCAGTACTTC,CASSLSVTTNYEQYF
TRBJ2-7,TRBD1,TRBV27,few,TGTGCCAGCAGTCGACAGGGGGCGCGGGAGCAGTACTTC,CASSRQGAREQYF
TRBJ1-3,.,TRBV5-1,.,TGCGCCAGCAGCTTGGAGGCAGGGGTGAGCTCTGGAAACACCATATATTTT,CASSLEAGVSSGNTIYF
TRBJ2-3,.,TRBV11-2,once,TGTGCCAGCAGCTTAGGAGGGGGGCGCACAGATACGCAGTATTTT,CASSLGGGRTDTQYF
TRBJ1-5,.,TRBV4-1,few,TGCGCCAGCAGCCAATCTAGGGCAGGGCAAGGCCAGCCCCAGCATTTT,CASSQSRAGQGQPQHF
TRBJ1-4,.,TRBV10-3,.,TGTGCCATCAGTGAGTCCCTGGAGGGGGGAAAACTGTTTTTT,CAISESLEGGKLFF
TRBJ2-1,TRBD1,TRBV19,.,TGTGCCAGTAGTAAAACTAGGACAGGGTCTTACTACAATGAGCAGTTCTTC,CASSKTRTGSYYNEQFF
TRBJ1-6,.,TRBV5-1,.,TGCGCCAGCAGCTTGGCCGGCGGAGGATACCAGGGGTCCTATAATTCACCCCTCCACTTT,CASSLAGGGYQGSYNSPLHF
TRBJ1-1,TRBD1,TRBV28,.,TGTGCCAGCAGTTCCAGGACAGGGGGCGCTTGGAAAGCTTTCTTT,CASSSRTGGAWKAFF
TRBJ1-2,.,TRBV4-3,.,TGCGCCAGCAGCCAAGATCTTAACGTTGGGCAGGGCATGTATGGCTACACCTTC,CASSQDLNVGQGMYGYTF
TRBJ1-2,TRBD1,TRBV5-1,.,TGCGCCAGCAGCTTAAGAACCGGGACAGGGGAAGGTGGCTACACCTTC,CASSLRTGTGEGGYTF
TRBJ1-1,.,TRBV10-3,.,TGTGCCATCAGTGAGTCGACAGAGGGAGATCCTGAAGCTTTCTTT,CAISESTEGDPEAFF
TRBJ1-5,.,TRBV6-4,.,TGTGCCAGCAGACCCAGTGGGGGGGCAGAGCCCCAGCATTTT,CASRPSGGAEPQHF
TRBJ1-2,.,TRBV6-1,.,TGTGCCAGCACTGAAGGGGCAGGTCCGTACTATGGCTACACCTTC,CASTEGAGPYYGYTF
TRBJ1-1,.,TRBV7-9,.,TGTGCCAGCAGCTTCAGGCCGGTACCGACAACGAACACTGAAGCTTTCTTT,CASSFRPVPTTNTEAFF
TRBJ1-2,.,TRBV7-9,few,TGTGCCAGCAGCTCTTTCGACGGGAACTATGGCTACACCTTC,CASSSFDGNYGYTF
TRBJ2-6,TRBD1,TRBV7-2,.,TGTGCCAGCAGCTTGGGGACAGGGGGCTACGTCCTGACTTTC,CASSLGTGGYVLTF
TRBJ1-6,.,TRBV7-8,.,TGTGCCAGCAGCTTTGAAGGGGTCTCACCCCTCCACTTT,CASSFEGVSPLHF
TRBJ2-5,TRBD1,TRBV6-5,.,TGTGCCAGCACTCGGGGACAGGGGTCACAAGAGACCCAGTACTTC,CASTRGQGSQETQYF
TRBJ2-5,.,TRBV19,.,TGTGCCAGTAGTATAAACTCTCAAGAGACCCAGTACTTC,CASSINSQETQYF
TRBJ2-5,.,TRBV11-2,.,TGTGCCAGCAGCCCCGCAGGGGGGGCGCGGGAGACCCAGTACTTC,CASSPAGGARETQYF